One sample yielded the 16 T cell receptor beta chains listed below, sequenced in a study of beta chain features in type 1 diabetes (dated by TCRdb to 2016 to 2018). Here is what the overall study found, with its caveats: In all four CD4+ subsets, TCRB CDR3 length was moderately but significantly shorter in type 1 diabetes patients.

Receptors were amplified or captured by the immunoSEQ multiplex PCR assay. The High Capacity cDNA Reverse Transcription Kit was used to reverse transcribe all of the isolated RNA, meaning that expressed TCRB transcripts were what got sequenced. TCRdb carries this immuneACCESS record with in-frame sequences only. Its versions omit some clonotypes, under half of them owing to an unresolved V gene in the studies checked, with the rest unexplained. The sample table lists over 40,000 clones, around 70% of them with a count of one. About 2% of the sample is held by the ten biggest clonotypes. Antigens of these TCRs are unknown. The sequenced material came from Tregs from blood. The sample's cell subset or site, from its label and the paper: regulatory CD4+ T cells. Receptors were obtained from a woman under 30 with type 1 diabetes.

The chain uses TRBV7-2 and TRBJ2-3, with 16 bases matching TRBD2. Germline V gene data show CDR1 as SGHTA and CDR2 as FQGNSA. This CDR3 region has 16 residues. V dropped 1 base and J dropped 8; count of bases not matched to a gene: 3. The CDR3 loop reads CASSLVGTSGGGTQYF. The DNA for the CDR3 is TGTGCCAGCAGCTTAGTAGGGACTAGCGGGGGGGGTACGCAGTATTTT.

This sequence joins TRBV7-8 and TRBJ2-3; weak D call: TRBD2 (6 bases). CDR1 and CDR2 (germline): SGHVS, FQNEAQ. CDR3 size: 14 residues. Trimming pared 5 bases from V and 1 base from J, leaving 10 bases between. CDR3 residues: CASSILARTDTQYF. CDR3 sequence (DNA): TGTGCCAGCAGCATACTAGCCCGCACAGATACGCAGTATTTT.

The genes are TRBV7-2 and TRBJ1-6, with D hard to call. Trimming took off 8 bases at V and 0 bases at J, with 8 bases between the two ends. The CDR3 has 14 residues. The germline gives CDR1 SGHTA, CDR2 FQGNSA. The CDR3 DNA is TGTGCCAGCGGTTTGAGCTCCTATAATTCACCCCTCCACTTT. Its translation: CASGLSSYNSPLHF. The whole variable domain, filled in from reference TRBV7-2 and TRBJ1-6, reads GAGVSQSPSNKVTEKGKDVELRCDPISGHTALYWYRQSLGQGLEFLIYFQGNSAPDKSGLPSDRFSAERTGGSVSTLTIQRTQQEDSAVYLCASGLSSYNSPLHFGNGTRLTVT.

The sample holds a few counts of this clone. This rearrangement joins TRBV5-1 to TRBJ2-1; possibly TRBD2 for D (5 bases). The CDR3 is 14 amino acids. Trimming stripped 0 bases from V and 4 bases from J, with 8 bases between. Germline V gene lookup returns CDR1 SGHRS and CDR2 YFSETQ. CDR3 bases: TGCGCCAGCAGCTTGGACGGGGTATACAATGAGCAGTTCTTC. Its translation: CASSLDGVYNEQFF.

V is TRBV6-1 and J is TRBJ2-1; D unclear. V dropped 7 bases and J dropped 6 bases, with 10 bases sitting between them. The germline CDR1 and CDR2 sequences are MNHNS and SASEGT. The CDR3 sequence is 12 residues long. The CDR3 spells CASIPSFNEQFF. CDR3 DNA: TGTGCCAGCATCCCGTCTTTCAATGAGCAGTTCTTC.

The chain couples TRBV7-9 to TRBJ2-7; 9 bases map to TRBD2. V dropped 5 bases and J dropped 3; count of bases not matched to a gene: 14. The germline V gene has CDR1 SEHNR and CDR2 FQNEAQ (reference sequence). CDR3 length equals 17 residues. The DNA of the CDR3 is TGTGCCAGCAGCCCGGCCCTTAGACTAGCGGAAAGCTACGAGCAGTACTTC. As protein: CASSPALRLAESYEQYF. Looking up the rest from reference TRBV7-9 and TRBJ2-7 gives the full variable domain: DTGVSQNPRHKITKRGQNVTFRCDPISEHNRLYWYRQTLGQGPEFLTYFQNEAQLEKSRLLSDRFSAERPKGSFSTLEIQRTEQGDSAMYLCASSPALRLAESYEQYFGPGTRLTVT.

The rearrangement joins TRBV7-2 to TRBJ2-7, with a possible D match to TRBD2 (7 bases). The CDR3 is made up of 16 amino acids. The germline V gene encodes CDR1 SGHTA and CDR2 FQGNSA. V was shortened by 1 base and J by 3 bases, with 16 bases between the two germline ends. CDR3 residues: CASSLGLGLQGYEQYF. As DNA, the CDR3 is TGTGCCAGCAGCTTAGGATTGGGACTACAGGGCTACGAGCAGTACTTC.

The CDR3 protein is CASSLVLGQGTDTQYF. CDR3 sequence (DNA): TGTGCCAGCAGCTTAGTTTTGGGACAGGGGACAGATACGCAGTATTTT. This chain joins TRBV7-2 and TRBJ2-3, with 10 positions matching TRBD1. The CDR3 has 16 amino acids. V dropped 1 base and J dropped 3; count of bases not matched to a gene: 4. The germline gives CDR1 SGHTA, CDR2 FQGNSA.

CDR3 sequence: CASSYPRGQGYGYTF. In DNA, the CDR3 is TGTGCCAGCAGTTACCCCCGAGGACAGGGCTATGGCTACACCTTC. This chain connects TRBV6-5 to TRBJ1-2; 8 nucleotides line up with TRBD1. CDR3 length: 15 residues. With V trimmed by 2 bases and J by 4 bases, 6 bases remained unmatched. Germline V CDR1 and CDR2: MNHEY, SVGAGI.

The V gene is TRBV5-4, the J gene TRBJ2-1, with 14 positions matching TRBD2. Germline-derived CDR1 and CDR2 are SGHNT and YYREEE (reference sequence). CDR3 length equals 17 residues. V shed 4 bases, J shed 5 bases, and the junction held 8 bases outside the gene matches. The CDR3 is CASSRGLAGGLHNEQFF. Written as DNA, the CDR3 is TGTGCCAGCAGCCGTGGACTAGCGGGGGGCCTTCACAATGAGCAGTTCTTC.

Here the CDR3 reads CAWSVRGQGNQPQHF. The CDR3 DNA reads TGTGCCTGGAGTGTACGGGGACAGGGCAATCAGCCCCAGCATTTT. The J gene is TRBJ1-5, the V gene TRBV30; 8 bases are shared with TRBD1. J was trimmed by 2 bases and V by 0 bases; bases with no gene match: 3. Germline lookup yields CDR1 GTSNPN and CDR2 SVGIG (reference sequence). CDR3 length: 15 amino acids.

The genes are TRBV15 and TRBJ2-3, with 7 bases identical to TRBD2. Germline CDR1 reads LNHNV; CDR2 reads YYDKDF (reference sequence). The CDR3 is made up of 16 amino acids. V lost 4 bases and J lost 1; bases outside the gene matches: 8. CDR3 DNA sequence: TGTGCCACCAGCACCGCCTTCGCGGGGGGCACAGATACGCAGTATTTT. This codes for CATSTAFAGGTDTQYF.

This chain joins TRBV7-2 and TRBJ2-7; TRBD2 might be the D (6 bases). The V gene lost 4 bases and the J gene lost 1 base, with 11 bases spanning the gap. CDR1 and CDR2 (germline): SGHTA, FQGNSA. This CDR3 region has 14 residues. The CDR3 DNA reads as TGTGCCAGCAGCTCTTATAGCGGATCCTACGAGCAGTACTTC. Its protein is CASSSYSGSYEQYF.

The V gene is TRBV7-9, the J gene TRBJ2-5; the D is unclear. CDR1 is SEHNR, CDR2 FQNEAQ, per germline (reference sequence). The V gene lost 11 bases and the J gene lost 3 bases, with 13 bases spanning the gap. The CDR3 sequence is 12 residues long. CDR3 loop: CALRGDKETQYF. CDR3 DNA: TGTGCCCTCAGAGGCGATAAAGAGACCCAGTACTTC.

This sequence joins TRBV6-5 and TRBJ1-2, with D tentatively TRBD1 (5 bases). This CDR3 is 14 amino acids long. V was pared by 0 bases and J by 4 bases, with 9 bases between. The germline V gene has CDR1 MNHEY and CDR2 SVGAGI. This chain's CDR3 is CASSYSTRAYGYTF. CDR3 nucleotides: TGTGCCAGCAGTTACTCGACCAGGGCCTATGGCTACACCTTC.

There are a few counts of this clone. V gene TRBV7-2 combines with J gene TRBJ2-2, with 11 bases matching TRBD2. Trimming at V came to 2 bases and at J to 1 base, leaving 0 bases not matched to a gene. Germline V gives CDR1 SGHTA, CDR2 FQGNSA. This CDR3 comprises 16 residues. The CDR3 coding sequence is TGTGCCAGCAGCTTACTAGCGGGGGGGAACACCGGGGAGCTGTTTTTT. Its translation: CASSLLAGGNTGELFF.